Shown below are 17 T cell receptor beta chains from a single sample sequenced in a study of cytomegalovirus exposure and HLA in healthy donors. Researchers ran the PCR with 60 Vbeta and 13 Jbeta primers. The protocol was immunoSEQ multiplex PCR, while the TCRdb copy is restricted to in-frame clones and leaves out a portion. This table holds approximately 90,000 clones, under 80% found once. Sequences were obtained from PBMCs. Every receptor here comes from a male donor in good health and CMV-seronegative.

This clone is a singleton in its sample. This sequence joins TRBV14 and TRBJ1-1; D is uncertain. V was shortened by 4 bases and J by 0 bases, with 6 bases between the two germline ends. The CDR3 contains 13 residues. The germline V gene has CDR1 SGHDN and CDR2 FVKESK. CDR3 sequence reads: CASSPYMNTEAFF. The CDR3, as DNA: TGTGCCAGCAGCCCCTATATGAACACTGAAGCTTTCTTT.

CDR3 amino acids: CASTKIGVNTEAFF. The DNA for the CDR3 is TGTGCCAGCACCAAAATCGGGGTGAACACTGAAGCTTTCTTT. The J gene is TRBJ1-1, the V gene TRBV5-6, with D unresolved. The germline gives CDR1 SGHDT, CDR2 YYEEEE. The V gene lost 6 bases and the J gene lost 0 bases, with 12 bases spanning the gap. This CDR3 is 14 amino acids long.

This chain joins TRBV6-5 and TRBJ1-1, with D unclear. The V and J ends lost 0 bases and 1 base respectively, with 12 bases between them. CDR3 size: 16 residues. Germline assignment: CDR1 MNHEY and CDR2 SVGAGI. The CDR3 sequence: CASSYSSGQSNTEAFF. The CDR3 DNA follows: TGTGCCAGCAGTTACTCGTCTGGGCAGTCGAACACTGAAGCTTTCTTT.

This chain joins TRBV4-1 and TRBJ1-6, with D perhaps matching TRBD1 (6 bases). The CDR3 loop spans 15 amino acids. Germline CDR1 is MGHRA and CDR2 is YSYEKL. Trimming took off 3 bases at V and 7 bases at J, with 13 bases between the two ends. CDR3 amino acids: CASSHTDRRNSPLHF. In nucleotides, the CDR3 is TGCGCCAGCAGCCATACCGACAGGAGGAATTCACCCCTCCACTTT.

This chain joins TRBV7-2 and TRBJ2-1; 8 nucleotides align to TRBD2. V gave up 2 bases and J gave up 14 bases; unmatched junction bases: 8. The CDR3 extends over 13 amino acids. Germline loops: CDR1 SGHTA, CDR2 FQGNSA. The CDR3 reads CASSLRAGEREFF. The CDR3 DNA reads TGTGCCAGCAGCTTAAGAGCGGGAGAGAGGGAGTTCTTC.

V is TRBV5-4 and J is TRBJ1-1, with TRBD1 matching 9 bases. The V gene end was trimmed by 4 bases and the J gene end by 4 bases; junction bases not matched to a gene: 11. This CDR3 has 16 residues. Germline lookup yields CDR1 SGHNT and CDR2 YYREEE (reference sequence). The CDR3 nucleotides are TGTGCCAGCAGCCGAGGCCGAGGGACAGGGAGCACTGAAGCTTTCTTT. Amino acid sequence: CASSRGRGTGSTEAFF.

This clone was picked up a small number of times. This chain uses TRBV6-1 with TRBJ1-5, with 7 positions matching TRBD1. Trimming took 4 bases from V and 6 from J; bases not matched to a gene: 9. From germline, CDR1 is MNHNS and CDR2 SASEGT. The CDR3 covers 15 residues. CDR3 DNA: TGTGCCAGCAGTGTTGGGCAGGGGGACAGTCAGCCCCAGCATTTT. Protein: CASSVGQGDSQPQHF.

The chain joins TRBV5-6 to TRBJ2-7; 9 bases map to TRBD1. The CDR3 is 14 residues long. Germline lookup yields CDR1 SGHDT and CDR2 YYEEEE. V dropped 4 bases and J dropped 6; count of bases not matched to a gene: 8. CDR3 protein: CASSPPGTGFEQYF. The CDR3 DNA reads as TGTGCCAGCAGCCCCCCTGGGACAGGGTTCGAGCAGTACTTC.

This rearrangement joins TRBV5-1 to TRBJ1-4; D may be TRBD1 (5 bases). V lost 0 bases and J 0 bases, leaving 9 bases between the germline ends. CDR3 length: 16 residues. Germline CDR1 SGHRS, CDR2 YFSETQ. CDR3 in DNA: TGCGCCAGCAGCTTGGAGGGGATTGCAACTAATGAAAAACTGTTTTTT. This sequence encodes CASSLEGIATNEKLFF.

The chain carries TRBV6-1 and TRBJ2-4; 8 bases match TRBD1. J was trimmed by 7 bases and V by 2 bases; bases with no gene match: 1. CDR3 length: 13 amino acids. Germline lookup yields CDR1 MNHNS and CDR2 SASEGT. The CDR3 bases are TGTGCCAGCAGTGAACAGGGGGCGAACATTCAGTACTTC. As protein: CASSEQGANIQYF.

The rearrangement links TRBV7-2 to TRBJ1-3; unclear D gene. The CDR3 has 14 amino acids. Germline-derived CDR1 and CDR2 are SGHTA and FQGNSA. Deletions cut 4 bases from V and 2 bases from J, with 9 bases between. CDR3: CASSSTNTGNTIYF. CDR3 coding DNA: TGTGCCAGCAGCTCGACAAACACTGGAAACACCATATATTTT.

The rearrangement uses TRBV10-2 and TRBJ1-4, with D tentatively TRBD1 (6 bases). V was shortened by 6 bases and J by 5 bases, with 10 bases between the two germline ends. The CDR3 has 13 residues. Germline assignment: CDR1 WSHSY and CDR2 SAAADI. CDR3 region: CASRDSRNEKLFF. The CDR3 DNA sequence: TGCGCCAGCAGGGACAGTAGAAATGAAAAACTGTTTTTT.

CDR3 amino acids: CASSLYSLAGGSSYEQYF. The CDR3 DNA is TGTGCCAGCAGTTTATATAGTCTAGCGGGAGGTAGCTCCTACGAGCAGTACTTC. The V call is TRBV27, the J call TRBJ2-7, with 11 bases fitting TRBD2. The ends lost 1 base at V and 0 bases at J; junction bases unmatched: 8. The CDR3 is 18 residues long. Germline CDR1 is MNHEY and CDR2 is SMNVEV (reference sequence).

The CDR3 sequence: CASSYSGQSIYGYTF. The CDR3 DNA follows: TGTGCCAGCAGTTACTCCGGACAGTCCATCTATGGCTACACCTTC. The V gene is TRBV6-5, the J gene TRBJ1-2; D may be TRBD1 (6 bases). Germline CDR1 reads MNHEY; CDR2 reads SVGAGI. This CDR3 comprises 15 residues. Trimming pared 0 bases from V and 4 bases from J, leaving 12 bases between.

The chain is built from TRBV28 and TRBJ1-2; no reliable D call. V shed 3 bases and J shed 5 bases, with 19 bases lying between them. The CDR3 contains 16 residues. CDR1 and CDR2 (germline): MDHEN, SYDVKM. In DNA form, the CDR3 reads TGTGCCAGCAGTTTGTGGAGGGCGTCTAAGCGGTATGGCTACACCTTC. Its protein is CASSLWRASKRYGYTF.

V gene TRBV28 combines with J gene TRBJ1-5; D unclear. V dropped 3 bases and J dropped 6 bases, with 15 bases sitting between them. This CDR3 region has 15 residues. The germline gives CDR1 MDHEN, CDR2 SYDVKM. The CDR3 bases are TGTGCCAGCAGTTTTCGTCTCCTGGTCAGTCAGCCCCAGCATTTT. Its translation: CASSFRLLVSQPQHF.

This chain links TRBV7-2 with TRBJ2-6; 7 nucleotides align to TRBD1. CDR1 and CDR2 (germline): SGHTA, FQGNSA. The CDR3 is 18 amino acids. V lost 3 bases and J lost 0; bases outside the gene matches: 8. CDR3 region: CASSFRTGGGSGANVLTF. Written as DNA, the CDR3 is TGTGCCAGCAGCTTTAGGACAGGCGGAGGCTCTGGGGCCAACGTCCTGACTTTC.